These T cell receptor beta chains were read from a single sample in a study of blood T cell repertoires in COVID-19. The assay was immunoSEQ multiplex PCR, and TCRdb's table has in-frame clones only and misses some. The table has 250,000 to 350,000 clones, around nine tenths seen once; the top ten hold 6%. The sequencing input was PBMCs or T cells enriched from blood (not recorded which). These TCRs come from a woman between 40 and 55 years old who had recovered from COVID-19. The CDR3 runs from the conserved cysteine through the conserved F or W. Fields, in order: V gene, clone size, J gene, D gene, CDR3 protein, CDR3 DNA. The D gene is left open where the match is weak. Clone size is shown for a subset of rows, as once, few, many or a class of expanded clone.

V gene: TRBV5-1; clone size: NA; J gene: TRBJ2-5; D gene: NA; CDR3 protein: CASSPYYQETQYF; CDR3 DNA: TGCGCCAGCAGCCCTTACTACCAAGAGACCCAGTACTTC
V gene: TRBV5-1; clone size: NA; J gene: TRBJ2-5; D gene: TRBD2; CDR3 protein: CASSLVAGERETQYF; CDR3 DNA: TGCGCCAGCAGCTTGGTTGCGGGAGAACGAGAGACCCAGTACTTC
V gene: TRBV4-3; clone size: NA; J gene: TRBJ1-2; D gene: NA; CDR3 protein: CASSRTETGNYGYTF; CDR3 DNA: TGCGCCAGCAGCCGAACCGAAACAGGGAACTATGGCTACACCTTC
V gene: TRBV28; clone size: NA; J gene: TRBJ1-2; D gene: TRBD1; CDR3 protein: CASSPTGGNGYTF; CDR3 DNA: TGTGCCAGCAGTCCTACAGGGGGCAACGGCTACACCTTC
V gene: TRBV28; clone size: NA; J gene: TRBJ1-1; D gene: NA; CDR3 protein: CASSFYVTRMNTEAFF; CDR3 DNA: TGTGCCAGCAGTTTTTACGTGACAAGGATGAACACTGAAGCTTTCTTT
V gene: TRBV4-1; clone size: NA; J gene: TRBJ2-7; D gene: NA; CDR3 protein: CASSRQPTGPPYEQYF; CDR3 DNA: TGCGCCAGCAGCCGGCAACCCACAGGGCCCCCCTACGAGCAGTACTTC
V gene: TRBV7-2; clone size: NA; J gene: TRBJ2-4; D gene: NA; CDR3 protein: CASTQSQGGGNIQYF; CDR3 DNA: TGTGCCAGCACCCAATCCCAGGGCGGTGGAAACATTCAGTACTTC
V gene: TRBV18; clone size: NA; J gene: TRBJ2-7; D gene: TRBD2; CDR3 protein: CASSPREGTYEQYF; CDR3 DNA: TGTGCCAGCTCACCACGGGAGGGTACCTACGAGCAGTACTTC
V gene: TRBV9; clone size: NA; J gene: TRBJ2-3; D gene: TRBD2; CDR3 protein: CASGTSFSDTQYF; CDR3 DNA: TGTGCCAGCGGGACTAGCTTTTCGGATACGCAGTATTTT
V gene: TRBV28; clone size: NA; J gene: TRBJ2-7; D gene: TRBD2; CDR3 protein: CASSASGSTYEQYF; CDR3 DNA: TGTGCCAGCAGTGCTAGCGGGAGTACGTACGAGCAGTACTTC
V gene: TRBV15; clone size: NA; J gene: TRBJ2-1; D gene: NA; CDR3 protein: CATSRDDMGGVLSYNEQFF; CDR3 DNA: TGTGCCACCAGCAGAGATGATATGGGGGGAGTGCTCTCCTACAATGAGCAGTTCTTC
V gene: TRBV7-9; clone size: NA; J gene: TRBJ1-2; D gene: NA; CDR3 protein: CASSFTGTGAYGYTF; CDR3 DNA: TGTGCCAGCAGCTTCACGGGAACGGGCGCCTATGGCTACACCTTC
V gene: TRBV2; clone size: NA; J gene: TRBJ2-2; D gene: TRBD1; CDR3 protein: CASSGQGGPYTGELFF; CDR3 DNA: TGTGCCAGCAGTGGACAGGGCGGTCCCTACACCGGGGAGCTGTTTTTT
V gene: TRBV28; clone size: NA; J gene: TRBJ2-7; D gene: NA; CDR3 protein: CASSLSGYEQYF; CDR3 DNA: TGTGCCAGCAGTTTATCCGGTTACGAGCAGTACTTC
V gene: TRBV5-5; clone size: NA; J gene: TRBJ2-3; D gene: NA; CDR3 protein: CASSLSLGSGSSSGQYF; CDR3 DNA: TGTGCCAGCAGCTTGAGCCTGGGGAGCGGTAGCTCATCGGGGCAGTATTTT
V gene: TRBV5-6; clone size: NA; J gene: TRBJ1-2; D gene: NA; CDR3 protein: CASRIFNYGYTF; CDR3 DNA: TGTGCCAGCAGAATCTTCAACTATGGCTACACCTTC
V gene: TRBV11-2; clone size: few; J gene: TRBJ2-6; D gene: NA; CDR3 protein: CASSLDRGWANVLTF; CDR3 DNA: TGTGCCAGCAGCTTAGATAGAGGCTGGGCCAACGTCCTGACTTTC
V gene: TRBV19; clone size: NA; J gene: TRBJ1-2; D gene: NA; CDR3 protein: CASSNEVGRYGYTF; CDR3 DNA: TGTGCCAGTAGTAATGAGGTGGGGCGCTATGGCTACACCTTC
V gene: TRBV6-2/TRBV6-3; clone size: NA; J gene: TRBJ2-1; D gene: NA; CDR3 protein: CASSYSLTSPMRLNEQFF; CDR3 DNA: TGTGCCAGCAGTTATTCCCTCACTAGTCCTATGAGACTGAATGAGCAGTTCTTC
V gene: TRBV19; clone size: NA; J gene: TRBJ1-6; D gene: NA; CDR3 protein: CASSIKGGRDSYNSPLHF; CDR3 DNA: TGTGCCAGTAGTATTAAAGGAGGACGAGACTCCTATAATTCACCCCTCCACTTT
V gene: TRBV29-1; clone size: NA; J gene: TRBJ1-4; D gene: NA; CDR3 protein: CSVGRRGATNEKLFF; CDR3 DNA: TGCAGCGTGGGTCGTCGGGGGGCAACTAATGAAAAACTGTTTTTT
V gene: TRBV3-1/TRBV3-2; clone size: NA; J gene: TRBJ2-7; D gene: TRBD2; CDR3 protein: CASSQDYTAGGPYEQYF; CDR3 DNA: TGTGCCAGCAGCCAAGATTATACGGCGGGAGGGCCGTACGAGCAGTACTTC
V gene: TRBV6-5; clone size: NA; J gene: TRBJ2-2; D gene: NA; CDR3 protein: CASSNLVGELFF; CDR3 DNA: TGTGCCAGCAGTAATCTAGTCGGGGAGCTGTTTTTT
V gene: TRBV5-1; clone size: NA; J gene: TRBJ1-5; D gene: TRBD1; CDR3 protein: CASSLGGTGNQPQHF; CDR3 DNA: TGCGCCAGCAGCTTGGGAGGGACAGGTAATCAGCCCCAGCATTTT